This T cell receptor (beta chain) comes out of a study of T cell responses to AZD1222 COVID-19 vaccine. TCRdb's table, derived via immunoSEQ multiplex PCR, lists solely in-frame clones and lacks some. The sample includes some 140,000 clones, 80% to 95% of them seen just once. Concerning this clone: The antigen remains undetermined.

Whole-study results and caveats: It was only after the peak T cell response that any repertoires were sampled.

Investigators merged groups given second doses at roughly 4 or roughly 12 weeks. The CDR3 is 14 amino acids. CDR1 and CDR2 from the germline V gene are SGDLS and YYNGEE. Between the trimmed V and J ends, which lost 4 bases and 5 bases, there was a span of 15 bases. The sequencing used peripheral blood, collected 28 days after the second AZD1222 dose. The TCR was taken from an adult who received the AZD1222 COVID-19 vaccine. J is TRBJ1-1 and V is TRBV9; D not certain. The CDR3 region is CASSPREGWTEAFF. The CDR3 coding sequence is TGTGCCAGCAGCCCCCGCGAAGGCTGGACTGAAGCTTTCTTT.